The present T cell receptor (beta chain) was sequenced within a study of blood T cell repertoires in COVID-19. Whole-study context: The United States, Italy and Spain supplied acute and convalescent COVID-19 samples. T cells, B-cell-depleted T cells, or PBMCs provided the cDNA or gDNA that served as material.

The length of the CDR3 is 13 residues. Germline CDR1 is MNHEY and CDR2 is SMNVEV (reference sequence). The ends were cut back, 6 bases at V and 0 bases at J, with 6 bases in the middle. In its sample, this clone was seen once. In the original workflow: How many nucleated cells were present was estimated from reference gene primer amplification. Sequencing used immunoSEQ multiplex PCR; TCRdb keeps in-frame clones, though not all of them. The V and J calls and clone size were taken over from that table, and D and trimming were inferred from the DNA. The repertoire includes around 200,000 clones, roughly nine tenths of them detected once, and around 3.3% sits in the top ten.

The genes are TRBV27 and TRBJ1-3; D unclear. This TCR derives from a man in his sixties or seventies with acute or convalescent COVID-19. The specimen sequenced was peripheral blood. As DNA, the CDR3 is TGTGCCAGCAGGGCAAGCTCTGGAAACACCATATATTTT. This sequence encodes CASRASSGNTIYF.